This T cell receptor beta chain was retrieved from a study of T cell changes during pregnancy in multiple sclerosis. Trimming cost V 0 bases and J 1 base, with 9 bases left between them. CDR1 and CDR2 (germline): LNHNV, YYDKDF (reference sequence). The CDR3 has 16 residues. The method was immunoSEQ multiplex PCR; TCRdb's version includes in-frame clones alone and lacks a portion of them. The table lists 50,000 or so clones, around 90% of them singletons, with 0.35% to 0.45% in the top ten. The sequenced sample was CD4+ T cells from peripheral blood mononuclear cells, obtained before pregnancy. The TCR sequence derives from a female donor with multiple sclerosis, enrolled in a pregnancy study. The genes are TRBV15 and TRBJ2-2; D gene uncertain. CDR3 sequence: CATSRDLTGNTGELFF. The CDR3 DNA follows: TGTGCCACCAGCAGAGATCTAACGGGGAACACCGGGGAGCTGTTTTTT.